The entry that follows covers one T cell receptor (beta chain) sequence. Authors' methods: Scientists estimated how many nucleated cells there were by amplifying reference gene primers. The table came from immunoSEQ multiplex PCR; TCRdb's copy has only in-frame clones and leaves some out. V and J calls and clone size are as listed in that table; D and trimming were resolved from the DNA. The sample lists approximately 350,000 clones, 75% to 90% occurring once. Enrolled during active infection, Seattle patients were then followed longitudinally. The source of the sample is a study of blood T cell repertoires in COVID-19. In the study overall: COVID-19 samples, acute and convalescent, were from the United States, Italy and Spain. T cells, B-cell-depleted T cells, or PBMCs provided the cDNA or gDNA that served as material.

CDR3 length: 14 amino acids. Per germline, CDR1 SGDLS and CDR2 YYNGEE. V lost 0 bases to trimming and J lost 7 bases; unmatched junction nucleotides: 2. The sample taken for sequencing was peripheral blood. The chain joins TRBV9 to TRBJ1-3, with 9 nucleotides matching TRBD1. The receptor comes from a woman aged 55-70 years with COVID-19, enrolled during active disease. The CDR3 DNA is TGTGCCAGCAGCGTAGAAGACAGGGGGAACACCATATATTTT. It translates to CASSVEDRGNTIYF.